This T cell receptor beta chain was sequenced for a study of early T cells in non-severe SARS-CoV-2 infection. TCRdb reprocessed the 5' RACE reads with MiXCR, giving one entry per CDR3 protein. The table includes roughly 86,000 distinct CDR3 sequences, roughly 5.7% detected once. This clonotype was counted between two and nine times. The CDR3 is 16 amino acids. Germline V lookup: CDR1 LGHNA, CDR2 YNFKEQ. V was clipped by 0 bases and J by 4 bases; unmatched bases: 5. This sequence originates from an adult who was a healthcare worker with PCR-confirmed SARS-CoV-2 infection or an uninfected control (not recorded which). The specimen was whole blood. The chain combines TRBV4-2 with TRBJ2-7; 11 bases agree with TRBD1. DNA for the CDR3: TGTGCCAGCAGCCAAGATCCGGGACAGGGGGGGTACGAGCAGTACTTC. Translating it yields CASSQDPGQGGYEQYF.